These 27 T cell receptor beta chains originate from one sample sequenced in a study of cytomegalovirus exposure and HLA in healthy donors. 13 Jbeta primers and 60 Vbeta primers were used for the PCR. The assay was immunoSEQ multiplex PCR, and TCRdb's table has in-frame clones only and misses some. The table lists about 160,000 clones, roughly 80% of them singletons. Source material: PBMCs. The receptors stem from a man between 18 and 29 years old in good health and CMV-seronegative.

The rearrangement joins TRBV29-1 to TRBJ1-1; D remains ambiguous. Germline CDR1 is SQVTM and CDR2 is ANQGSEA. Trimming shortened V by 3 bases and J by 10 bases, and 9 bases separated the two germline ends. This CDR3 is built from 10 residues. The CDR3 is CSVDGVGAFF. The CDR3 DNA reads TGCAGCGTTGATGGAGTGGGAGCTTTCTTT.

This chain links TRBV27 with TRBJ2-5; possible D gene TRBD2, 6 bases. TRBJ2-7 explains the end of the DNA better; the J call may be wrong. CDR1 and CDR2 from the germline V gene are MNHEY and SMNVEV (reference sequence). This CDR3 is 15 amino acids long. In DNA form, the CDR3 reads TGTGCCAGCAGAAGTGCAGGGAGGCATTCCTACGAGCAGTACTTC. Translating it yields CASRSAGRHSYEQYF.

This clone came up a few times. The chain uses TRBV14 and TRBJ2-7; 9 positions agree with TRBD2. The CDR3 runs 16 residues. The germline gives CDR1 SGHDN, CDR2 FVKESK. V was pared by 4 bases and J by 2 bases, with 9 bases of the junction left unmatched. CDR3 loop: CASSPLEAGGTYEQYF. CDR3 DNA: TGTGCCAGCAGCCCCCTGGAAGCGGGAGGCACCTACGAGCAGTACTTC.

Only a few counts were recorded for this clone. The V and J genes are TRBV28 and TRBJ1-1, with D hard to call. This CDR3 region has 15 residues. V dropped 2 bases and J dropped 2 bases, with 12 bases sitting between them. The germline V gene has CDR1 MDHEN and CDR2 SYDVKM. The CDR3 DNA reads as TGTGCCAGCAGTTTAAAGCGGTTCCAAAACACTGAAGCTTTCTTT. It is translated as CASSLKRFQNTEAFF.

The J gene is TRBJ2-6, the V gene TRBV2; D unclear. Germline V gene sequence: CDR1 SNHLY, CDR2 FYNNEI. This CDR3 spans 13 amino acids. V lost 6 bases and J 1 base, leaving 4 bases between the germline ends. CDR3 sequence reads: CASRRSGANVLTF. The CDR3 region has the DNA TGTGCCAGCAGGCGATCTGGGGCCAACGTCCTGACTTTC.

J is TRBJ1-3 and V is TRBV4-3; D gene unclear. With 2 bases removed from V and 0 bases from J, the gap between germline ends came to 14 bases. CDR1 and CDR2 from the germline V gene are LGHNA and YSLEER. The CDR3 extends over 17 amino acids. CDR3 loop: CASSQSRVSVSGNTIYF. CDR3 nucleotide sequence: TGCGCCAGCAGCCAATCCCGGGTTTCCGTCTCTGGAAACACCATATATTTT.

This chain joins TRBV18 and TRBJ2-4, with no clear D. V lost 6 bases and J lost 3, with 15 bases in between. Looked up from germline, CDR1 is KGHSH and CDR2 is LQKENI. This CDR3 contains 15 residues. The CDR3 sequence: CASSPLESNKNIQYF. The DNA for the CDR3 is TGTGCCAGCTCCCCCCTTGAGTCGAACAAAAACATTCAGTACTTC.

The gene calls are TRBV6-1 and TRBJ1-2, with TRBD1 as a possible D gene (5 bases). The CDR3 consists of 12 residues. Trimming removed 3 bases at V and 5 bases at J, with 7 bases between. Germline assignment: CDR1 MNHNS and CDR2 SASEGT. The CDR3 region has the DNA TGTGCCAGCAGTGACTCAGGGTATGGCTACACCTTC. Its translation: CASSDSGYGYTF.

This chain links TRBV5-1 with TRBJ1-1; perhaps TRBD1 as D (5 bases). Germline lookup yields CDR1 SGHRS and CDR2 YFSETQ. CDR3 length equals 16 residues. V dropped 0 bases and J dropped 0 bases, with 12 bases sitting between them. The CDR3 region is CASSLVGASLNTEAFF. The DNA for the CDR3 is TGCGCCAGCAGCTTGGTTGGGGCAAGCCTGAACACTGAAGCTTTCTTT.

CDR3 amino acids: CASSKSIKASLRSGGYTF. In DNA, the CDR3 is TGTGCCAGCAGCAAGAGCATCAAGGCATCCCTTAGGAGTGGGGGCTACACCTTC. The chain links TRBV21-1 to TRBJ1-2. TRBV21-1 is a documented pseudogene. This CDR3 spans 18 amino acids.

The chain uses TRBV6-6 and TRBJ2-7; 12 nucleotides match TRBD1. Germline V lookup: CDR1 MNHNY, CDR2 SVGAGI (reference sequence). This CDR3 contains 15 residues. After removal of 5 bases from V and 7 bases from J, the junction contained 9 bases not matched to a gene. CDR3: CASSGGGTGGAEQYF. The CDR3 DNA follows: TGTGCCAGCAGTGGGGGAGGGACAGGGGGCGCGGAGCAGTACTTC.

V is TRBV30 and J is TRBJ2-1; the D is unclear. In germline, CDR1 is GTSNPN, CDR2 SVGIG (reference sequence). This CDR3 has 11 residues. Trimming pared 3 bases from V and 10 bases from J, leaving 10 bases between. The CDR3 DNA follows: TGTGCCTGGAGCAGTCAGGCAGAGCAGTTCTTC. Its translation: CAWSSQAEQFF.

This clone was observed a handful of times. The chain uses TRBV30 and TRBJ1-3, with 7 bases aligning to TRBD1. V lost 5 bases to trimming and J lost 0 bases; unmatched junction nucleotides: 7. Germline loops: CDR1 GTSNPN, CDR2 SVGIG (reference sequence). The length of the CDR3 is 15 residues. CDR3 DNA: TGTGCCTGGGCACGGACAGGCCTCTCTGGAAACACCATATATTTT. Translated, it gives CAWARTGLSGNTIYF. The variable domain in full, with the rest retrieved from reference TRBV30 and TRBJ1-3, is SQTIHQWPATLVQPVGSPLSLECTVEGTSNPNLYWYRQAAGRGLQLLFYSVGIGQISSEVPQNLSASRPQDRQFILSSKKLLLSDSGFYLCAWARTGLSGNTIYFGEGSWLTVV.

The gene calls are TRBV6-5 and TRBJ1-1, with D unclear. V was pared by 6 bases and J by 0 bases, with 5 bases between. Germline lookup yields CDR1 MNHEY and CDR2 SVGAGI. CDR3 length equals 12 residues. CDR3 sequence: CASSPMNTEAFF. DNA of the CDR3: TGTGCCAGCAGCCCTATGAACACTGAAGCTTTCTTT.

The chain joins TRBV2 to TRBJ1-3, with a possible D match to TRBD1 (6 bases). There are 16 residues in the CDR3. V lost 2 bases and J 0 bases, leaving 11 bases between the germline ends. Germline V gives CDR1 SNHLY, CDR2 FYNNEI. The CDR3 reads CASSEWTANSGNTIYF. The DNA of the CDR3 is TGTGCCAGCAGTGAATGGACAGCAAACTCTGGAAACACCATATATTTT.

The chain combines TRBV19 with TRBJ1-2; the match to TRBD1 covers 10 bases. V was pared by 5 bases and J by 6 bases, with 3 bases of the junction left unmatched. Per germline, CDR1 LNHDA and CDR2 SQIVND (reference sequence). The CDR3 consists of 13 residues. CDR3 loop: CASSRGTGDGYTF. CDR3 coding DNA: TGTGCCAGTAGTCGAGGGACAGGGGATGGCTACACCTTC.

The chain couples TRBV7-2 to TRBJ1-1; 8 nucleotides line up with TRBD1. This CDR3 is 14 amino acids long. Per the germline V gene, CDR1 is SGHTA and CDR2 is FQGNSA. Germline trimming cut 3 bases from V and 1 base from J; bases unmatched to any gene: 1. The CDR3 region is CASSFGTGNTEAFF. DNA for the CDR3: TGTGCCAGCAGCTTCGGGACAGGGAACACTGAAGCTTTCTTT.

The genes are TRBV5-8 and TRBJ2-7; 8 positions agree with TRBD1. From germline, CDR1 is SGHTS and CDR2 YDEGEE. The ends lost 0 bases at V and 3 bases at J; junction bases unmatched: 2. CDR3 length: 14 residues. CDR3 nucleotides: TGTGCCAGCAGCTTGGGGGACAGGCACTACGAGCAGTACTTC. Its protein product is CASSLGDRHYEQYF.

V usage is TRBV18 and J usage is TRBJ2-3, with 8 bases lining up with TRBD2. Germline V gene data show CDR1 as KGHSH and CDR2 as LQKENI. The CDR3 runs 15 residues. After removal of 3 bases from V and 4 bases from J, the junction contained 6 bases not matched to a gene. This chain's CDR3 is CASSPITGGADTQYF. The CDR3 nucleotides read TGTGCCAGCTCACCCATAACGGGAGGGGCAGATACGCAGTATTTT.

This chain connects TRBV7-2 to TRBJ2-7; D perhaps matches TRBD2 (6 bases). Germline V gene lookup returns CDR1 SGHTA and CDR2 FQGNSA. The CDR3 has 14 amino acids. V shed 0 bases and J shed 3 bases, with 9 bases lying between them. The CDR3 DNA sequence: TGTGCCAGCAGCTTAGCCGGTAGCGGCTACGAGCAGTACTTC. Translating gives CASSLAGSGYEQYF.

This chain links TRBV28 with TRBJ1-5; 7 nucleotides line up with TRBD1. The CDR3 is made up of 14 amino acids. J lost 6 bases, V lost 7 bases, and 9 bases had no gene match. From germline, CDR1 is MDHEN and CDR2 SYDVKM. The CDR3 nucleotides read TGTGCCAGCACGACAGGGAGTATAGGTCAGCCCCAGCATTTT. It yields the protein CASTTGSIGQPQHF.

The rearrangement uses TRBV4-1 and TRBJ2-7; the match to TRBD2 covers 13 bases. Germline V CDR1 and CDR2: MGHRA, YSYEKL. The CDR3 loop spans 15 amino acids. Losses at the gene ends were 3 bases for V and 5 bases for J; bases not matched to a gene: 4. CDR3 bases: TGCGCCAGCAGCCAGACTAGCGGGAGGAGAAACGAGCAGTACTTC. Translated: CASSQTSGRRNEQYF.

This chain uses TRBV9 with TRBJ2-5, with TRBD2 identical over 10 bases. CDR1 is SGDLS, CDR2 YYNGEE, per germline. After removal of 2 bases from V and 4 bases from J, the junction contained 8 bases not matched to a gene. The CDR3 sequence is 16 residues long. The CDR3 is CASSVGLAGDLETQYF. The DNA for the CDR3 is TGTGCCAGCAGCGTGGGGCTAGCGGGAGACTTAGAGACCCAGTACTTC.

The chain carries TRBV12-5 and TRBJ2-1, with D hard to call. CDR3 length: 13 amino acids. The V end was cut by 0 bases, the J end by 5 bases, with 5 bases between. Per the germline V gene, CDR1 is LGHNT and CDR2 is FRNRAP. Here the CDR3 reads CASGLVLDNEQFF. The CDR3 DNA reads TGTGCTAGTGGTTTGGTTCTTGACAATGAGCAGTTCTTC.

The table lists this clone with a few counts. V and J are TRBV5-6 and TRBJ2-5, with 9 bases matching TRBD1. TRBJ2-7 matches the DNA end more closely, so the J call is doubtful. The CDR3 length is 16 residues. The germline CDR1 and CDR2 sequences are SGHDT and YYEEEE. The CDR3 protein is CASSFTGGAYPGEQYF. The CDR3 DNA sequence: TGTGCCAGCAGCTTTACAGGGGGCGCTTACCCGGGCGAGCAGTACTTC.

For the CDR3, the DNA is TGCGCCAGCAGCCAACATCATAGCCGAGCCGGGGAGCTGTTTTTT. Translation: CASSQHHSRAGELFF. V gene TRBV4-1 combines with J gene TRBJ2-2; D not resolved. V was pared by 2 bases and J by 6 bases, with 13 bases between. The CDR3 consists of 15 residues. Germline CDR1 and CDR2: MGHRA and YSYEKL.

The chain recombines TRBV2 with TRBJ2-3; TRBD2 is a possible D gene (5 bases). V was clipped by 6 bases and J by 9 bases, with 16 bases between them. This CDR3 is built from 13 residues. The germline CDR1 and CDR2 sequences are SNHLY and FYNNEI. This chain's CDR3 is CASSPGLGETQYF. DNA for the CDR3: TGTGCCAGCAGCCCCGGACTTGGAGAGACGCAGTATTTT.